Listed below are T cell receptor beta chains from one sample, sequenced in a study of T-cell reconstitution after alpha-beta-depleted transplantation in children. TCRdb ran MiXCR on the PCR reads and lists one entry per CDR3 protein. The sample yields 440,000 or so distinct CDR3 sequences, approximately 11% seen once. The sample here was PBMCs from the stem cell graft donor, taken from the stem cell graft. The receptor set was obtained from a human donor who donated a stem cell graft to a child with acute myeloid leukemia. Both conserved end residues are part of each CDR3. Fields, in order: D gene, J gene, V gene, clone size, CDR3 DNA, CDR3 protein. The D gene is left open where the match is weak. Some rows have no size entry. The others give once, few or many, or a class for an expanded clone.

D: .
J: TRBJ1-2
V: TRBV11-2
size: few
DNA: TGTGCCAGCAGCATGCCGGGACGGAACTATGGCTACACCTTC
CDR3: CASSMPGRNYGYTF

D: .
J: TRBJ2-1
V: TRBV5-1
size: many
DNA: TGCGCCAGCAGCCCTATGCGGCGGGAAAGCAATGAGCAGTTCTTC
CDR3: CASSPMRRESNEQFF

D: .
J: TRBJ2-1
V: TRBV7-2
size: few
DNA: TGTGCCAGCAGCTTAACAAGGCAAGGCAATGAGCAGTTCTTC
CDR3: CASSLTRQGNEQFF

D: TRBD1
J: TRBJ2-5
V: TRBV6-1
size: many
DNA: TGTGCCAGCAGCCGGGGACAGCAAGAGACCCAGTACTTC
CDR3: CASSRGQQETQYF

D: .
J: TRBJ2-7
V: TRBV27
size: .
DNA: TGTGCCAGCAGTACGGAGGTCTCCTACGAGCAGTACTTC
CDR3: CASSTEVSYEQYF

D: TRBD1
J: TRBJ2-1
V: TRBV13
size: .
DNA: TGTGCCAGCAGCCCCACCGGACAGGGGGCAAATGAGCAGTTCTTC
CDR3: CASSPTGQGANEQFF

D: .
J: TRBJ2-1
V: TRBV19
size: .
DNA: TGTGCCAGTAGTATTGCGCCGTCCTCCTACAATGAGCAGTTCTTC
CDR3: CASSIAPSSYNEQFF

D: .
J: TRBJ1-5
V: TRBV4-1
size: few
DNA: TGCGCCAGCAGCCAAGAAAGTCAGATAAATCAGCCCCAGCATTTT
CDR3: CASSQESQINQPQHF

D: .
J: TRBJ2-1
V: TRBV7-9
size: many
DNA: TGTGCCACACTCAATAACAATGAGCAGTTCTTC
CDR3: CATLNNNEQFF

D: .
J: TRBJ2-5
V: TRBV7-8
size: few
DNA: TGTGCCAGCAGCTTAGGATCTAGCTCAGAGACCCAGTACTTC
CDR3: CASSLGSSSETQYF

D: .
J: TRBJ2-7
V: TRBV15
size: .
DNA: TGTGCCACCAGCAGAGTAGGGGTCTACGAGCAGTACTTC
CDR3: CATSRVGVYEQYF

D: .
J: TRBJ2-3
V: TRBV2
size: .
DNA: TGTGCCAGCAGGAAGGAGGGAGCGGGAGATACGCAGTATTTT
CDR3: CASRKEGAGDTQYF

D: .
J: TRBJ1-1
V: TRBV3-1
size: few
DNA: TGTGCCAGCAGCCAAGATATTGGGTTAGGCACTGAAGCTTTCTTT
CDR3: CASSQDIGLGTEAFF

D: TRBD1
J: TRBJ2-1
V: TRBV19
size: many
DNA: TGTGCCAGTACGACAGGGTCCTACAATGAGCAGTTCTTC
CDR3: CASTTGSYNEQFF

D: .
J: TRBJ2-2
V: TRBV15
size: .
DNA: TGTGCCACCAGCAGAGATCGTGACACCGGGGAGCTGTTTTTT
CDR3: CATSRDRDTGELFF

D: TRBD1
J: TRBJ2-1
V: TRBV6-1
size: few
DNA: TGTGCCAGCAGTGACGAGACAGGGGCCAACAATGAGCAGTTCTTC
CDR3: CASSDETGANNEQFF

D: .
J: TRBJ1-4
V: TRBV5-1
size: few
DNA: TGCGCCAGCAGCCCCAAGGGCCCACCAACTAATGAAAAACTGTTTTTT
CDR3: CASSPKGPPTNEKLFF

D: .
J: TRBJ2-7
V: TRBV6-2/TRBV6-3
size: .
DNA: TGTGCCAGCAGTTACGGACAGTTGATCAACGAGCAGTACTTC
CDR3: CASSYGQLINEQYF

D: .
J: TRBJ2-3
V: TRBV10-3
size: .
DNA: TGTGCCATCAGTGATATTCTAGGGTCGGGCACAGATACGCAGTATTTT
CDR3: CAISDILGSGTDTQYF

D: .
J: TRBJ2-6
V: TRBV27
size: few
DNA: TGTGCCAGCACCCAGAGGTCCTCTGGGGCCAACGTCCTGACTTTC
CDR3: CASTQRSSGANVLTF

D: .
J: TRBJ2-3
V: TRBV9
size: .
DNA: TGTGCCAGCAGCGTAGGAGGGATCACAGATACGCAGTATTTT
CDR3: CASSVGGITDTQYF

D: TRBD1
J: TRBJ1-6
V: TRBV7-3
size: .
DNA: TGTGCCAGCAGCTCGGGACAGCCGAATTCACCCCTCCACTTT
CDR3: CASSSGQPNSPLHF

D: TRBD2
J: TRBJ2-5
V: TRBV5-1
size: many
DNA: TGCGCCAGCAGCTCCGCCCTAGCGGGAGGACAAGAGACCCAGTACTTC
CDR3: CASSSALAGGQETQYF

D: .
J: TRBJ1-2
V: TRBV13
size: .
DNA: TGTGCCAGCAGCCCTCGGCGGCTTACCTCTGGCTACACCTTC
CDR3: CASSPRRLTSGYTF

D: .
J: TRBJ2-1
V: TRBV5-1
size: many
DNA: TGCGCCAGCAGCTTGGGGGGCCTAGGTAATGAGCAGTTCTTC
CDR3: CASSLGGLGNEQFF

D: TRBD2
J: TRBJ2-7
V: TRBV7-2
size: many
DNA: TGTGCCAGCAGCGAAGCGGGAGGGCGCGAGCAGTACTTC
CDR3: CASSEAGGREQYF

D: .
J: TRBJ2-5
V: TRBV5-1
size: .
DNA: TGCGCCAGCAGCTTGGCCCCTGGTCACCAAGAGACCCAGTACTTC
CDR3: CASSLAPGHQETQYF

D: .
J: TRBJ1-2
V: TRBV7-9
size: few
DNA: TGTGCCAGCAGCTTCGGCCTCGGCCGTCCCGAGAACTATGGCTACACCTTC
CDR3: CASSFGLGRPENYGYTF

D: .
J: TRBJ1-1
V: TRBV12-3/TRBV12-4
size: .
DNA: TGTGCCAGCAGCCCGGTGGAGGGCAGGCCTTTCTTT
CDR3: CASSPVEGRPFF

D: TRBD2
J: TRBJ2-2
V: TRBV29-1
size: few
DNA: TGCAGCGTGGTTCGGGGGGGGGCGCGGGGCACCGGGGAGCTGTTTTTT
CDR3: CSVVRGGARGTGELFF

D: .
J: TRBJ2-5
V: TRBV6-1
size: .
DNA: TGTGCCAGCAGCGGCAGAGGGAGGATGCAGACCCAGTACTTC
CDR3: CASSGRGRMQTQYF

D: TRBD1
J: TRBJ2-1
V: TRBV5-1
size: few
DNA: TGCGCCAGCCAACAGGGCCAGGGGGCCCTATTCTACAATGAGCAGTTCTTC
CDR3: CASQQGQGALFYNEQFF

D: TRBD1
J: TRBJ2-1
V: TRBV5-1
size: .
DNA: TGCGCCAGCAGGTCGACAGGGGGCGCATACAATGAGCAGTTCTTC
CDR3: CASRSTGGAYNEQFF

D: .
J: TRBJ2-5
V: TRBV12-3/TRBV12-4
size: few
DNA: TGTGCCAGCAGACGAGGGGGACCCGCTGGAGAGACCCAGTACTTC
CDR3: CASRRGGPAGETQYF

D: TRBD1
J: TRBJ2-5
V: TRBV7-9
size: .
DNA: TGTGCCAGCAGCTTAGATGGGACAGGGGAAGAGACCCAGTACTTC
CDR3: CASSLDGTGEETQYF

D: .
J: TRBJ2-7
V: TRBV5-1
size: many
DNA: TGCGCCAGCAGCTTGGGACTACTAGTAGACGAGCAGTACTTC
CDR3: CASSLGLLVDEQYF

D: .
J: TRBJ1-2
V: TRBV2
size: .
DNA: TGTGCCAGCAGTGAAGAGGGCGGCTACACCTTC
CDR3: CASSEEGGYTF

D: .
J: TRBJ1-5
V: TRBV11-3
size: .
DNA: TGTGCCAGCAGCTTCCGGGTCGCTGGCAATCAGCCCCATCATTTT
CDR3: CASSFRVAGNQPHHF

D: .
J: TRBJ1-3
V: TRBV11-2
size: .
DNA: TGTGCCATAGCCCCCCCGTCACTTGGAAACACCATATATTTT
CDR3: CAIAPPSLGNTIYF

D: .
J: TRBJ2-1
V: TRBV5-1
size: many
DNA: TGCGCCAGCAGCATCGGGACTGAATACAATGAGCAGTTCTTC
CDR3: CASSIGTEYNEQFF